This TCR beta chain is from a study of technical replicates of blood from a handful of donors listed by TCRdb under 2017. The library was built by means of the immunoSEQ multiplex PCR assay. The clones in this table, taken by TCRdb from immuneACCESS, are in-frame only. Not every clone is retained; where verified, under half of the shortfall comes from an unresolved V gene, and the cause of the rest is unknown. The sample includes about 15,000 clones, with around 80% observed a single time. The ten largest clones capture 12% of the sample. Details on this clone: There is no known antigen for this receptor. It has no much larger one-base neighbor in the sample; base qualities were not kept.

The CDR3 starts with the cysteine, ends with the phenylalanine, and has 17 residues. The only DNA kept is the CDR3, 51 bases in frame from the first base. The germline V gene provides CDR1 MDHEN and CDR2 SYDVKM. The germline ends are 18 bases apart after V is trimmed by 5 bases and J by 0 bases. The material sequenced was PBMCs. This TCR was sampled from a human donor in good health. Recombination linked TRBV28 to TRBJ2-3; confidence is insufficient to name the D gene. The bases are TGTGCCAGCAGTCCCTTCACAGAAACGCGTAGCACAGATACGCAGTATTTT. Its protein is CASSPFTETRSTDTQYF.